This entry lists 21 T cell receptor beta chains sequenced from one sample in a study of cytomegalovirus exposure and HLA in healthy donors. TCRdb keeps only in-frame clones here, not all; method: immunoSEQ multiplex PCR. The data contain about 140,000 clones, about 95% of them singletons. Material for sequencing was PBMCs. The source is a young man in good health and CMV-seropositive.

V is TRBV2 and J is TRBJ2-2, with 10 bases lining up with TRBD2. Trimming removed 6 bases from V and 3 bases from J; junction bases left unmatched: 7. Looked up from germline, CDR1 is SNHLY and CDR2 is FYNNEI. CDR3 length: 16 residues. The CDR3 DNA is TGTGCCAGCAGGGGAACTAGCGGGACGGACACCGGGGAGCTGTTTTTT. Amino acid sequence: CASRGTSGTDTGELFF. The whole variable domain, remainder taken from reference TRBV2 and TRBJ2-2, is EPEVTQTPSHQVTQMGQEVILRCVPISNHLYFYWYRQILGQKVEFLVSFYNNEISEKSEIFDDQFSVERPDGSNFTLKIRSTKLEDSAMYFCASRGTSGTDTGELFFGEGSRLTVL.

As concerns this clone: One end of the junction varies from germline; a read error may be responsible. The chain uses TRBV19 and TRBJ2-3; maybe TRBD2 (6 bases). The CDR3 is 15 residues long. Germline V gene lookup returns CDR1 LNHDA and CDR2 SQIVND (reference sequence). The CDR3 loop reads CASSPNVGGTDTQYF. The DNA of the CDR3 is TGTGCCAGTAGTCCAAATGTGGGAGGCACGGATACGCAGTATTTT.

The CDR3 here is CASSLATSPTDTQYF. The CDR3 region has the DNA TGCGCCAGCAGCTTGGCGACTAGCCCCACAGATACGCAGTATTTT. This chain uses TRBV5-1 with TRBJ2-3; 7 positions agree with TRBD2. Germline assignment: CDR1 SGHRS and CDR2 YFSETQ. The CDR3 totals 15 residues. V was clipped by 0 bases and J by 2 bases; unmatched bases: 3.

The V and J genes are TRBV6-6 and TRBJ1-6; D gene ambiguous. V was pared by 2 bases and J by 8 bases, with 10 bases between. The CDR3 contains 14 residues. CDR1 and CDR2 from the germline V gene are MNHNY and SVGAGI (reference sequence). The CDR3: CASSYRSSDSPLHF. In DNA form, the CDR3 reads TGTGCCAGCAGTTACCGTAGTTCGGATTCACCCCTCCACTTT.

The rearrangement joins TRBV6-1 to TRBJ2-5; the D gene is possibly TRBD1 (5 bases). The length of the CDR3 is 15 residues. V lost 4 bases, J lost 0 bases, and 12 bases lay in between. Germline-derived CDR1 and CDR2 are MNHNS and SASEGT. The CDR3 reads CASSGNVGDQETQYF. The CDR3 DNA reads as TGTGCCAGCAGTGGGAATGTAGGGGACCAAGAGACCCAGTACTTC.

The V and J genes are TRBV6-5 and TRBJ1-4; 8 bases map to TRBD1. Germline CDR1 MNHEY, CDR2 SVGAGI. This CDR3 is 15 amino acids long. Trimming took 5 bases from V and 8 from J; bases not matched to a gene: 10. The DNA for the CDR3 is TGTGCCAGCAGTCCCTCCGGACAGGGATACGAAAAACTGTTTTTT. It specifies CASSPSGQGYEKLFF.

This chain joins TRBV5-1 and TRBJ2-4; TRBD1 agrees at 11 bases. CDR3 length equals 14 residues. Germline CDR1 is SGHRS and CDR2 is YFSETQ. V lost 3 bases, J lost 6 bases, and 2 bases stayed unmatched. The CDR3 loop reads CASSWDRGVNIQYF. CDR3 nucleotides: TGCGCCAGCAGCTGGGACAGGGGGGTAAACATTCAGTACTTC.

The V gene is TRBV28, the J gene TRBJ1-2; TRBD1 matches at 9 bases. Germline lookup yields CDR1 MDHEN and CDR2 SYDVKM. With V trimmed by 3 bases and J by 2 bases, 4 bases remained unmatched. The CDR3 is made up of 15 amino acids. CDR3 residues: CASSFLGQGNYGYTF. The CDR3 nucleotides read TGTGCCAGCAGTTTTCTCGGACAGGGGAACTATGGCTACACCTTC.

The chain is built from TRBV2 and TRBJ2-1; D ambiguous. The CDR3 runs to 14 residues. Germline V gives CDR1 SNHLY, CDR2 FYNNEI. The V end lost 2 bases, the J end lost 5 bases, and 10 bases lay between the germline ends. CDR3 coding DNA: TGTGCCAGCAGTGAACGTCCGGTAAACAATGAGCAGTTCTTC. Protein sequence: CASSERPVNNEQFF.

J is TRBJ1-1 and V is TRBV5-6, with D unresolved. This CDR3 is built from 15 residues. Germline V gene data show CDR1 as SGHDT and CDR2 as YYEEEE. Trimming removed 0 bases from V and 4 bases from J, with 13 bases in between. The CDR3 nucleotides are TGTGCCAGCAGCTTGGTATCAGGTCGGGGCACTGAAGCTTTCTTT. It specifies CASSLVSGRGTEAFF.

The V call is TRBV5-1, the J call TRBJ1-2; D might be TRBD1 (6 bases). CDR3 length: 15 amino acids. Trimming cost V 6 bases and J 6 bases, with 21 bases left between them. Germline V gene sequence: CDR1 SGHRS, CDR2 YFSETQ. The CDR3 here is CASMRTGTTGDGYTF. The CDR3 coding sequence is TGCGCCAGCATGCGCACAGGGACAACCGGGGATGGCTACACCTTC.

The rearrangement links TRBV15 to TRBJ2-3; 7 bases line up with TRBD1. V lost 1 base to trimming and J lost 4 bases; unmatched junction nucleotides: 5. CDR3 length: 15 residues. Germline V gene lookup returns CDR1 LNHNV and CDR2 YYDKDF (reference sequence). CDR3 nucleotides: TGTGCCACCAGCAGAGGGGGACAGAATTCAGATACGCAGTATTTT. It translates to CATSRGGQNSDTQYF.

The rearrangement uses TRBV7-8 and TRBJ2-7; TRBD1 matches 9 bases. J gave up 2 bases and V 3 bases, and 5 bases lay outside the gene matches. The germline gives CDR1 SGHVS, CDR2 FQNEAQ. The CDR3 has 15 residues. The CDR3 spells CASSFTGTGPYEQYF. The CDR3 DNA reads TGTGCCAGCAGCTTTACCGGGACAGGGCCCTACGAGCAGTACTTC.

The chain links TRBV28 to TRBJ2-1; TRBD2 matches at 12 bases. V shed 4 bases, J shed 3 bases, and the junction held 4 bases outside the gene matches. Germline V lookup: CDR1 MDHEN, CDR2 SYDVKM. This CDR3 has 16 residues. The CDR3, as DNA: TGTGCCAGCAGTTCTAGCGGGAGGGCCCTCTACAATGAGCAGTTCTTC. Encoded protein: CASSSSGRALYNEQFF.

The chain uses TRBV5-4 and TRBJ2-1; TRBD2 matches 12 bases. The CDR3 length is 14 residues. CDR1 is SGHNT and CDR2 is YYREEE in the germline V gene (reference sequence). V lost 0 bases, J lost 10 bases, and 2 bases stayed unmatched. In nucleotides, the CDR3 is TGTGCCAGCAGCTTGGTACTAGCGGGAGGAGAGCAGTTCTTC. This codes for CASSLVLAGGEQFF.

CDR3 nucleotides: TGTGCCAGCCAGGACAGAATTTATGGCTACACCTTC. This translates into CASQDRIYGYTF. The rearrangement links TRBV6-5 to TRBJ1-2; D perhaps matches TRBD1 (6 bases). Germline V gene sequence: CDR1 MNHEY, CDR2 SVGAGI. The CDR3 length is 12 residues. The germline V and J ends were trimmed by 8 bases and 5 bases, with 12 bases remaining between them.

The genes are TRBV2 and TRBJ2-3, with 8 bases identical to TRBD2. The CDR3 is made up of 15 amino acids. J was trimmed by 1 base and V by 5 bases; bases with no gene match: 5. From germline, CDR1 is SNHLY and CDR2 FYNNEI. CDR3 protein: CASSLAGRGTDTQYF. CDR3 DNA sequence: TGTGCCAGCAGTTTAGCGGGGCGGGGCACAGATACGCAGTATTTT.

The CDR3 bases are TGCGCCAGCAGCTCCAGCCGAAGAGGCTATGGCTACACCTTC. Its translation is CASSSSRRGYGYTF. The V call is TRBV5-1, the J call TRBJ1-2; no definite D call. V was trimmed by 3 bases and J by 4 bases, leaving 13 bases between them. Germline loops: CDR1 SGHRS, CDR2 YFSETQ. The CDR3 length is 14 residues.

Concerning this clone itself: One end of the junction varies from germline; a read error may be responsible. The chain recombines TRBV6-6 with TRBJ1-5; TRBD1 matches 8 bases. Germline CDR1 reads MNHNY; CDR2 reads SVGAGI (reference sequence). This CDR3 contains 12 residues. CDR3 coding DNA: TGTGCCACCGCTTCTTCGAACAGGGGGAATTATTTT. It is translated as CATASSNRGNYF.

The chain is built from TRBV5-1 and TRBJ2-1; D possibly corresponds to TRBD1 (5 bases). This CDR3 is 14 amino acids long. Trimming shortened V by 3 bases and J by 3 bases, and 10 bases separated the two germline ends. Germline V gives CDR1 SGHRS, CDR2 YFSETQ. The CDR3 sequence is CASSSATDYNEQFF. The CDR3 DNA reads TGCGCCAGCAGCTCCGCGACAGACTACAATGAGCAGTTCTTC.

The rearrangement uses TRBV5-1 and TRBJ2-7; 10 positions match TRBD2. CDR1 is SGHRS, CDR2 YFSETQ, per germline. Losses at the gene ends were 2 bases for V and 4 bases for J; bases not matched to a gene: 3. This CDR3 has 14 amino acids. CDR3 loop: CASSLSAGGYEQYF. The DNA for the CDR3 is TGCGCCAGCAGCTTATCAGCGGGAGGGTACGAGCAGTACTTC.